This TCR beta chain was recovered during a study of cytomegalovirus exposure and HLA in healthy donors. Study-level points and caveats: In vitro confirmation showed a few CMV-associated chains to be CMV antigen specific.

The repertoire was sequenced with immunoSEQ multiplex PCR; TCRdb's copy has only in-frame clones and lacks some. The table has roughly 140,000 clones, about 89% seen once; the top ten hold about 3.5%. As for this clone: Its antigen is currently unknown.

V shed 6 bases, J shed 1 base, and the junction held 2 bases outside the gene matches. The germline V gene encodes CDR1 LNHDA and CDR2 SQIVND (reference sequence). The CDR3 contains 14 residues. The rearrangement joins TRBV19 to TRBJ2-3; 9 nucleotides agree with TRBD1. The sequence derives from a woman under 30 in good health and CMV-seropositive. Sequencing was carried out using PBMCs. For the CDR3, the DNA is TGTGCCAGTAGGACAGGGGGGGGCACAGATACGCAGTATTTT. Amino acids: CASRTGGGTDTQYF.